This TCR beta chain was found in a study of blood T cell repertoires in COVID-19. Study information: Researchers got acute and convalescent COVID-19 samples from the United States, Italy and Spain. From T cells, B-cell-depleted T cells, or PBMCs came the material, which was cDNA or gDNA.

Original handling: Estimation of nucleated cell counts was performed using reference gene primer amplification. Method: immunoSEQ multiplex PCR; TCRdb's copy keeps in-frame clones and lacks some. For V, J and clone size, that table is used; D and trimming come from the DNA. The top ten clones hold more than 1.5% of a sample with about 180,000 clones, roughly four fifths of them seen once. The sequenced sample consisted of peripheral blood. The sequence came from a human donor in a cohort sampled during active COVID-19.

CDR3 DNA sequence: TGTGCCAGCAGCTTAACCGGGACACCTTCTGGAAACACCATATATTTT. Protein: CASSLTGTPSGNTIYF. This sequence joins TRBV7-2 and TRBJ1-3; perhaps TRBD1 as D (6 bases). This CDR3 has 16 amino acids. Trimming cost V 2 bases and J 1 base, with 12 bases left between them. CDR1 is SGHTA and CDR2 is FQGNSA in the germline V gene.